One and the same sample provided the 9 T cell receptor beta chains below, sequenced in a study of blood T cell repertoires in COVID-19. Clones were sequenced by immunoSEQ multiplex PCR, and TCRdb holds only the in-frame ones, with some missing. Among about 150,000 clones listed, less than 90% were seen once. The sequenced sample consisted of peripheral blood. The receptors here all came from a woman in her seventies with acute or convalescent COVID-19.

The rearrangement uses TRBV5-3 and TRBJ1-1; the match to TRBD1 covers 8 bases. TRBV5-3 falls under the ORF class, with uncertain function. The CDR3 contains 15 residues. J gave up 0 bases and V 4 bases, and 5 bases lay outside the gene matches. CDR3 DNA: TGTGCCAGAAGCGATGGGACAGGTATGAACACTGAAGCTTTCTTT. Protein sequence: CARSDGTGMNTEAFF.

This clone is a singleton in its sample. The rearrangement joins TRBV15 to TRBJ2-3; 7 bases line up with TRBD2. The J segment lost 1 base and the V segment lost 0 bases, leaving 4 bases of the junction unmatched. The germline V gene has CDR1 LNHNV and CDR2 YYDKDF (reference sequence). This CDR3 has 16 residues. CDR3 DNA sequence: TGTGCCACCAGCAGAGAAGGCGGGGGTGGCACAGATACGCAGTATTTT. It is translated as CATSREGGGGTDTQYF. Variable domain in full (rest from reference TRBV15 and TRBJ2-3): DAMVIQNPRYQVTQFGKPVTLSCSQTLNHNVMYWYQQKSSQAPKLLFHYYDKDFNNEADTPDNFQSRRPNTSFCFLDIRSPGLGDTAMYLCATSREGGGGTDTQYFGPGTRLTVL.

Remarks on this clone: Within the sample, other DNA sequences also encode this same CDR3. The rearrangement links TRBV6-5 to TRBJ1-2; the D gene is possibly TRBD1 (5 bases). The germline V and J ends were trimmed by 8 bases and 2 bases, with 9 bases remaining between them. Germline assignment: CDR1 MNHEY and CDR2 SVGAGI. The CDR3 loop spans 12 amino acids. This CDR3 is CASGGGNYGYTF. The CDR3 nucleotides read TGTGCCAGCGGGGGAGGGAACTATGGCTACACCTTC.

This chain connects TRBV19 to TRBJ1-6; D may be TRBD1 (6 bases). Trimming took off 4 bases at V and 6 bases at J, with 13 bases between the two ends. CDR1 and CDR2 (germline): LNHDA, SQIVND (reference sequence). The CDR3 runs 15 residues. CDR3: CASSTGAAINSPLHF. CDR3 bases: TGTGCCAGTAGTACAGGGGCGGCGATTAATTCACCCCTCCACTTT. Based on the CDR3 plus reference TRBV19 and TRBJ1-6, the full variable domain is DGGITQSPKYLFRKEGQNVTLSCEQNLNHDAMYWYRQDPGQGLRLIYYSQIVNDFQKGDIAEGYSVSREKKESFPLTVTSAQKNPTAFYLCASSTGAAINSPLHFGNGTRLTVT.

As concerns this clone: The junction shows a germline mismatch at one end, possibly a read error. The gene calls are TRBV11-3 and TRBJ1-2, with TRBD1 identical over 7 bases. This CDR3 region has 13 residues. Germline lookup yields CDR1 SGHNT and CDR2 YENEEA. CDR3 nucleotide sequence: TGTGCCAGCAGCTTCCAAAGAGACAGGGCCCAACACTTC. It yields the protein CASSFQRDRAQHF. The variable domain in full, completed from reference TRBV11-3 and TRBJ1-2, reads EAGVVQSPRYKIIEKKQPVAFWCNPISGHNTLYWYLQNLGQGPELLIRYENEEAVDDSQLPKDRFSAERLKGVDSTLKIQPAELGDSAVYLCASSFQRDRAQHFGSGTRLTVV.

The gene calls are TRBV4-2 and TRBJ1-5, with D possibly matching TRBD1 (5 bases). Per the germline V gene, CDR1 is LGHNA and CDR2 is YNFKEQ. There are 15 residues in the CDR3. The V gene lost 4 bases and the J gene lost 2 bases, with 12 bases spanning the gap. The CDR3 DNA reads TGTGCCAGCAGCCTACTAACGGGGGGCAATCAGCCCCAGCATTTT. This translates into CASSLLTGGNQPQHF.

The rearrangement uses TRBV7-9 and TRBJ1-4; D gene uncertain. The CDR3 contains 15 residues. Germline V gives CDR1 SEHNR, CDR2 FQNEAQ (reference sequence). The V gene lost 1 base and the J gene lost 1 base, with 7 bases spanning the gap. CDR3 DNA sequence: TGTGCCAGCAGCTTAGGGCCGGGAACTAATGAAAAACTGTTTTTT. Its translation is CASSLGPGTNEKLFF.

The V and J genes are TRBV10-3 and TRBJ1-1; 7 bases agree with TRBD1. The V gene end was trimmed by 8 bases and the J gene end by 6 bases; junction bases not matched to a gene: 9. CDR3 length: 13 amino acids. Germline CDR1 reads ENHRY; CDR2 reads SYGVKD. DNA for the CDR3: TGTGCCATCGGAGAAACAGGGGAACCTGAAGCTTTCTTT. This translates into CAIGETGEPEAFF.

This rearrangement joins TRBV6-2 or TRBV6-3 to TRBJ2-7, with a possible D match to TRBD1 (6 bases). Deletions cut 2 bases from V and 2 bases from J, with 22 bases between. The CDR3 has 18 amino acids. CDR1 and CDR2 (germline): MNHEY, SVGEGT. The CDR3 DNA follows: TGTGCCAGCAGTTACATGCGAAACAGGGCTATACGAACCTACGAGCAGTACTTC. Its translation is CASSYMRNRAIRTYEQYF.